This entry lists 14 T cell receptor beta chains sequenced from one sample in a study of blood T cells in healthy people across ages. Sample-barcoded 5' priming and a J-beta primer mix drove a second PCR of roughly 7 to 11 cycles. TCRdb re-called the 5' RACE reads through MiXCR, storing one row per CDR3 protein. The sample shows around 1,500,000 distinct CDR3 sequences, 40% to 50% of them seen only once. Sequences were obtained from blood. The receptors derive from a woman in her late teens or twenties in good health.

The chain uses TRBV12-3 or TRBV12-4 and TRBJ1-2; weak D call: TRBD1 (5 bases). This CDR3 is 12 amino acids long. Trimming removed 8 bases from V and 4 bases from J, with 11 bases in between. This chain's CDR3 is CASARGIYGYTF. Written as DNA, the CDR3 is TGTGCCAGCGCTAGGGGAATCTATGGCTACACCTTC.

The chain carries TRBV3-1 and TRBJ2-2; no definite D call. Germline lookup yields CDR1 LGHDT and CDR2 YNNKEL (reference sequence). The ends were cut back, 1 base at V and 0 bases at J, with 9 bases in the middle. There are 16 residues in the CDR3. The CDR3 DNA reads as TGTGCCAGCAGCCAAGGCCCAGGCTCGAACACCGGGGAGCTGTTTTTT. This translates into CASSQGPGSNTGELFF.

The chain combines TRBV6-1 with TRBJ2-4; 8 bases map to TRBD2. The last part of the DNA fits TRBJ2-7 better; the J call may be wrong. Germline lookup yields CDR1 MNHNS and CDR2 SASEGT. CDR3 length equals 14 residues. CDR3 amino acids: CASSVTGRDYEQYF. For the CDR3, the DNA is TGTGCCAGCAGTGTGACCGGGAGGGATTACGAGCAGTACTTC.

This sequence joins TRBV20-1 and TRBJ1-1, with D perhaps TRBD1 (6 bases). Trimming removed 3 bases at V and 5 bases at J, with 13 bases between. Germline CDR1 reads DFQATT; CDR2 reads SNEGSKA (reference sequence). The CDR3 consists of 13 residues. CDR3 sequence (DNA): TGCAGTGCTAGTCTCGGGGGGCGAACTGAAGCTTTCTTT. As protein: CSASLGGRTEAFF.

In its sample, this clonotype was seen a few times. The rearrangement joins TRBV27 to TRBJ1-4; tentatively, D is TRBD1 (5 bases). Germline values: CDR1 MNHEY, CDR2 SMNVEV (reference sequence). Trimming cost V 5 bases and J 2 bases, with 12 bases left between them. The CDR3 is 15 amino acids. CDR3 in DNA: TGTGCCAGCAGTGCATCGAAGGGGACTAATGAAAAACTGTTTTTT. Translation: CASSASKGTNEKLFF.

The J gene is TRBJ2-1, the V gene TRBV27; 8 nucleotides line up with TRBD1. The V segment lost 6 bases and the J segment 15 bases; nucleotides outside the gene matches: 7. CDR3 length: 11 residues. Looked up from germline, CDR1 is MNHEY and CDR2 is SMNVEV (reference sequence). CDR3 sequence reads: CASSRDRWWFF. The CDR3, as DNA: TGTGCCAGCAGCCGGGACAGGTGGTGGTTCTTC.

This clonotype was seen more than once but under ten times. The chain carries TRBV4-1 and TRBJ1-2; D ambiguous. Germline-derived CDR1 and CDR2 are MGHRA and YSYEKL. V gave up 1 base and J gave up 7 bases, with 10 bases separating them. The CDR3 sequence is 13 residues long. In DNA, the CDR3 is TGCGCCAGCAGCCAAGTCCGGGATAGTGGCTACACCTTC. This encodes CASSQVRDSGYTF.

V is TRBV6-1 and J is TRBJ2-5, with D hard to call. Trimming removed 6 bases from V and 1 base from J, with 15 bases in between. This CDR3 spans 15 amino acids. Germline CDR1 reads MNHNS; CDR2 reads SASEGT. CDR3 coding DNA: TGTGCCAGCAGCTCATTGGCCAGGAGCCAAGAGACCCAGTACTTC. It translates to CASSSLARSQETQYF.

The rearrangement links TRBV5-8 to TRBJ2-7, with D perhaps assigned TRBD1 or TRBD2 (5 bases each). Trimming stripped 4 bases from V and 0 bases from J, with 14 bases between. The CDR3 is 15 amino acids. Germline V gives CDR1 SGHTS, CDR2 YDEGEE. CDR3: CASSPQRGTSYEQYF. The CDR3 nucleotides are TGTGCCAGCAGCCCCCAGAGGGGAACCTCCTACGAGCAGTACTTC.

This clonotype was counted a single time. The chain uses TRBV7-6 and TRBJ2-5; possibly TRBD1 for D (6 bases). The germline V gene encodes CDR1 SGHVS and CDR2 FNYEAQ. Trimming took off 5 bases at V and 11 bases at J, with 27 bases between the two ends. The CDR3 spans 16 residues. Here the CDR3 reads CASSPTGTLTYNEQYF. CDR3 DNA sequence: TGTGCCAGCAGCCCTACCGGGACACTCACCTACAATGAGCAGTACTTC.

This clonotype was observed a handful of times. The genes are TRBV6-4 and TRBJ1-5; D is undetermined. V lost 5 bases and J lost 5, with 13 bases in between. The CDR3 is made up of 14 amino acids. CDR1 and CDR2 (germline): MRHNA, SNTAGT. The CDR3 region is CASSFPTVDQPQHF. CDR3 in DNA: TGTGCCAGCAGTTTCCCGACGGTTGATCAGCCCCAGCATTTT.

V usage is TRBV4-1 and J usage is TRBJ2-3, with TRBD2 matching 11 bases. V dropped 1 base and J dropped 5; count of bases not matched to a gene: 8. Germline values: CDR1 MGHRA, CDR2 YSYEKL. The CDR3 contains 17 residues. CDR3 amino acids: CASSQVILAGGVDTQYF. The CDR3 DNA reads TGCGCCAGCAGCCAAGTTATTTTAGCGGGAGGGGTAGATACGCAGTATTTT.

This clonotype was counted between two and nine times. The V and J genes are TRBV7-2 and TRBJ1-6, with D possibly TRBD1 on 5 matching bases. CDR1 is SGHTA, CDR2 FQGNSA, per germline. This CDR3 region has 14 residues. Deletions cut 5 bases from V and 4 bases from J, with 9 bases between. This CDR3 reads CASSMTEYNSPLHF. CDR3 nucleotides: TGTGCCAGCAGCATGACAGAGTATAATTCACCCCTCCACTTT. Together with reference TRBV7-2 and TRBJ1-6, the CDR3 gives the full variable domain: GAGVSQSPSNKVTEKGKDVELRCDPISGHTALYWYRQSLGQGLEFLIYFQGNSAPDKSGLPSDRFSAERTGGSVSTLTIQRTQQEDSAVYLCASSMTEYNSPLHFGNGTRLTVT.

The chain combines TRBV20-1 with TRBJ2-3; 7 bases fit TRBD2. The germline V gene encodes CDR1 DFQATT and CDR2 SNEGSKA (reference sequence). There are 14 residues in the CDR3. V lost 2 bases and J lost 3; bases outside the gene matches: 5. The CDR3 spells CSARPGLPTDTQYF. The CDR3 nucleotides are TGCAGTGCTAGACCGGGACTACCAACAGATACGCAGTATTTT.